This TCR beta chain is from a study of shared clonotypes between healthy human individuals. Study-wide results and limits: Estimated clonotype richness was generally higher in naive than memory subsets.

Germline assignment: CDR1 SGHVS and CDR2 FQNEAQ. V was trimmed by 1 base and J by 4 bases, leaving 17 bases between them. The CDR3 spans 16 residues. This clone has a single count. Antigen specificity is unknown. Running of the assay took place at deep level. An even split of each subset's genomic DNA across several immunoSEQ plates was performed. Assay used: immunoSEQ multiplex PCR; TCRdb lists only in-frame clones, some missing. The table lists about 2 million clones, just under 95% of them singletons. Naive CD8 cells lacked CD45RO and underwent positive selection for CCR7, leaving out terminally differentiated effector memory CD45RA+ cells.

This sequence originates from a man younger than 35 in good health. V and J are TRBV7-8 and TRBJ2-7, with D possibly being TRBD2 (6 bases). Material: naive CD8+ T cells sorted from blood. The CDR3 is CASSLGGVAELYEQYF. The CDR3 bases are TGTGCCAGCAGCTTAGGAGGGGTAGCGGAGCTTTACGAGCAGTACTTC. Using reference TRBV7-8 and TRBJ2-7 for the parts outside the CDR3, the full variable domain is GAGVSQSPRYKVAKRGQDVALRCDPISGHVSLFWYQQALGQGPEFLTYFQNEAQLDKSGLPSDRFFAERPEGSVSTLKIQRTQQEDSAVYLCASSLGGVAELYEQYFGPGTRLTVT.